The clone carrying this T cell receptor beta chain was detected ten times or more. Its antigen remains unknown. With 1 base removed from V and 5 bases from J, the gap between germline ends came to 23 bases. CDR1 is SGHVS and CDR2 is FQNEAQ in the germline V gene. CDR3 size: 18 residues. Each CDR3 protein gets one entry after TCRdb re-called the reads with MiXCR. The table shows more than 200,000 distinct CDR3 sequences, with roughly 9.1% occurring only once. The data belong to a study of T cell repertoires in cytomegalovirus infection. About the research overall: Both a matching HLA type and CMV infection were indicated by public TCR beta signatures. Study results and caveats: There were HLA-C-restricted CMV-specific TCR beta clonotypes dominating the ex vivo response. Cumulative public TCR beta family frequency identified carriers of CMV plus the relevant HLA.

The genes are TRBV7-8 and TRBJ2-5; D could derive from TRBD1 or TRBD2 (6 bases each). This TCR came from a human donor in good health (CMV status not recorded). Some clones in this sample may be carry-over from other donors' samples. The source material was PBMCs. The CDR3 DNA is TGTGCCAGCAGCTTAGTGTTTTCTATCTTATCGGGGGCCGAGACCCAGTACTTC. Translation gives CASSLVFSILSGAETQYF.